This T cell receptor (beta chain) came from a study of T cell responses to AZD1222 COVID-19 vaccine (dated by TCRdb to the early 2020s). Describing the broader study: TCR sequencing covered more than 230 trial participants: approximately 200 given two doses of AZD1222 and approximately 26 given two doses of MenACWY control vaccine. Trial participants were enrolled by age into subgroups of 18-55, 56-69 and 70-plus years, and roughly 150, 30 and 60 TCR-sequenced participants, respectively, were included in these subgroups. Summary of the overall study and its limitations: Because no day 14 peak-response samples were available, repertoires were characterized only after the peak T cell response. Vaccine-associated CD4 TCRs spanned the whole spike protein, with dominant responses in regions 160-218 and 743-854. Spike-specific TCR breadth and depth rose significantly after two AZD1222 doses compared with day 0 and with MenACWY recipients. Conclusions about previously exposed vaccinees are limited, since just 5 or 6 AZD1222 recipients were seropositive for SARS-CoV-2 at baseline. Participants were mostly white British, with more females than males. The authors suggested clonal diversity may have been underestimated. The 56-69-year group was small, and its depth increase did not reach significance, likely because of low power. Nearly half of unique spike-specific TCRs reportedly recognized epitopes outside regions mutated in the B.1.351 and B.1.1.7 variants.

The CDR3 regions of human TCRbeta chains were analyzed by immunosequencing. From the authors' description of their analysis: Repertoire TCRs were checked for matches against a reference library of SARS-CoV-2-specific TCRs that had been generated using the MIRA antigen-specificity platform. Breadth was defined as the fraction of unique TCRs that were SARS-CoV-2-associated, and depth was defined as the fraction of total T cells that were SARS-CoV-2-associated. Using the MIRA data, each spike-specific TCR was assigned both to the spike region to which the TCR was reactive and to a CD4 or CD8 class. Log10-transformed breadth and depth values were compared by one-way ANOVA with Sidak's multiple comparisons tests. Here the immuneACCESS table is served through TCRdb, limited to in-frame sequences with V and J called. Missing clones are a known gap in these copies; in checked studies unresolved V genes cover under half, and the rest lacks a known reason. The V and J calls and clone size come from that table; D and trimming were worked out from the DNA. Here the sample has some 40,000 clones; around 80% occur a single time. About 20% of the sample is in the top ten clones.

Comments on this clone: What this receptor recognizes is not known. Base-call qualities are not available, and no considerably larger clone is one nucleotide away.

What the time point label conveys for this sample: about 28 days (+/-7) after the second vaccine dose. Explained via the paper, the treatment or condition label denotes: meningococcal conjugate vaccine given as trial control. Vaccinee samples came from UK trials COV001 and COV002, including a single-blind randomized controlled phase 2/3 trial of AZD1222 (ChAdOx1 nCoV-19) in healthy adults. Trial participant PBMC samples were collected at day 0 and day 28 after the second dose for TCRbeta chain sequencing. This TCR was recovered from an adult who received the MenACWY meningococcal vaccine as a control. This specimen consisted of peripheral blood, obtained 28 days after the second dose of the MenACWY control vaccine.

The sequence in DNA is TGTGCCAGCAGACGCCAGGGGGCCACTGAAGCTTTCTTT. This yields the protein CASRRQGATEAFF. The sequence links TRBV6-5 to TRBJ1-1; 8 central bases correspond to TRBD1. The CDR3, from cysteine to phenylalanine, totals 13 residues. Only the CDR3 DNA is retained, 39 bases long and in frame from the first base. Trimming takes 6 bases off V and 4 bases off J; junction bases not matched to a gene: 4. For CDR1 and CDR2, the germline V gene lists MNHEY and SVGAGI.